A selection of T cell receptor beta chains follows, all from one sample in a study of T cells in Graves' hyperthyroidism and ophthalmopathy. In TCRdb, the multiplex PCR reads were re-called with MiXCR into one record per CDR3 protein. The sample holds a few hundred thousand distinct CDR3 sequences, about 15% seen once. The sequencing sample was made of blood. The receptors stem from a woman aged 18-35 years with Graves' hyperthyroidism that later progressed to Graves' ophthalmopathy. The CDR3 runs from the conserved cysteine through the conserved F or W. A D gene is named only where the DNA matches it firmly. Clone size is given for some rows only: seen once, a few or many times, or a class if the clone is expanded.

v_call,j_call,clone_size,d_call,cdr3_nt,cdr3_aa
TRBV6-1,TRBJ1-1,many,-,TGTGCCAGCTTCGGCGGCGGGTGGGAAGCTTTCTTT,CASFGGGWEAFF
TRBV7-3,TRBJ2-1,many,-,TGTGCCAGCAGCTTAATGCCCACCGGATCCCCGATCGGCTCCTACAATGAGCAGTTCTTC,CASSLMPTGSPIGSYNEQFF
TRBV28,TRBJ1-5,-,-,TGTGCCAGCTCATTTTTTAATCAGCCCCAGCATTTT,CASSFFNQPQHF
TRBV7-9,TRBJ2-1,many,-,TGTGCCAGCAGCTTACGAATGCGGCCAGGAGATGAGCAGTTCTTC,CASSLRMRPGDEQFF
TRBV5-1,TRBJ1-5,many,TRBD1,TGCGCCAGCAGTATGGGACAGCCGAATCAGCCCCAGCATTTT,CASSMGQPNQPQHF
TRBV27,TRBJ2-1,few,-,TGTGCCAGCAGCATAGGGGCGGGCGAGCAGTTCTTC,CASSIGAGEQFF
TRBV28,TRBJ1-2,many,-,TGTGCCAGCAGTCTCTCCCTTGGGCGGCTTAACTATGGCTACACCTTC,CASSLSLGRLNYGYTF
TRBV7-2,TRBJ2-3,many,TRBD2,TGTGCCAGCAGCCTGGTAGATCTAGCGGGGGAGCGACATACGCAGTATTTT,CASSLVDLAGERHTQYF
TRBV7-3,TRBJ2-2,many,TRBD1,TGTGCCAGCAGCTTAGGCAGGGGGCGCACCGGGGAGCTGTTTTTT,CASSLGRGRTGELFF
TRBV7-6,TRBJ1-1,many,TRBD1,TGTGCCAGCAGCCCCCCCCGACAGGGAAACACTGAAGCTTTCTTT,CASSPPRQGNTEAFF
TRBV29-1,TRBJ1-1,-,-,TGCAGCGCCGAGGGAGGGAGTGAAGCTTTCTTT,CSAEGGSEAFF
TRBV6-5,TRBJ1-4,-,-,TGTGCCAGCAGTTACCGACAAGGTGAAAAACTGTTTTTT,CASSYRQGEKLFF
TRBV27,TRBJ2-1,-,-,TGTGCCAGCAGAGAGACAGCCCCCTACAATGAGCAGTTCTTC,CASRETAPYNEQFF
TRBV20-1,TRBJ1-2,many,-,TGCAGTGCTACGTACTATGGCTACACCTTC,CSATYYGYTF
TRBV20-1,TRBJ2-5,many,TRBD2,TGCAGTGCGAATCGGGCCAGGGGGCTGCAAACTAGCGGGAGGAAGACCCAGTACTTC,CSANRARGLQTSGRKTQYF
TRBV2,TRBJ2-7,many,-,TGTGCCAGCCAGGCACCACCCTACGAGCAGTACTTC,CASQAPPYEQYF
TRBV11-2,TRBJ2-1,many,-,TGTGCCAGCAGCTTAGGACCCAGCGGAGAGCAGTTCTTC,CASSLGPSGEQFF
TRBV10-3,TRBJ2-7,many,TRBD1,TGTGCCATCACCAGGACAGGGAACTCCTACGAGCAGTACTTC,CAITRTGNSYEQYF
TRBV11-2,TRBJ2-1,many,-,TGTGCCAGCAGCTTAGAGGGACGAGACAATGAGCAGTTCTTC,CASSLEGRDNEQFF
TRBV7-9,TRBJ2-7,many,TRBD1,TGTGCCAGCAGCACCCCGTCCGGGACAGGGGCGGGCAAATGGGACGAGCAGTACTTC,CASSTPSGTGAGKWDEQYF
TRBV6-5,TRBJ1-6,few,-,TGTGCCAGCAGTTACTCGATGGGTAATTCACCCCTCCACTTT,CASSYSMGNSPLHF
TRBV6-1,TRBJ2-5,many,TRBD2,TGTGCCAGCTTCCGACTAGCGGGAGAGGGAGAGACCCAGTACTTC,CASFRLAGEGETQYF
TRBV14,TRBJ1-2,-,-,TGTGCCAGCAGCCCCAGGGAATCGGATGGCTACACCTTC,CASSPRESDGYTF
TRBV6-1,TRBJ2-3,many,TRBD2,TGTGCCAGCAGTATTCGGCCTAGCGGGGATAATGCAGATACGCAGTATTTT,CASSIRPSGDNADTQYF
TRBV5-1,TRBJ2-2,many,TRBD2,TGCGCCAGCAGCTCCGGGACAGGCATGACTAGCGGGACGGCCGGGGAGCTGTTTTTT,CASSSGTGMTSGTAGELFF
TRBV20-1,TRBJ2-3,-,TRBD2,TGCAGTGCTAGTCGCCGCGGGGGGGGTCGCACAGATACGCAGTATTTT,CSASRRGGGRTDTQYF
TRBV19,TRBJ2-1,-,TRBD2,TGTGCCAGTGCAACCGGGACTAGGGTCTACAATGAGCAGTTCTTC,CASATGTRVYNEQFF
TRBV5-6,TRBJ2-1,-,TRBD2,TGTGCCAGCAGCAATAGCGGGAGCGGTCTAACTTACAATGAGCAGTTCTTC,CASSNSGSGLTYNEQFF
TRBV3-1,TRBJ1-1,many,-,TGTGCCAGCAGCCCTATCCCGGGCCTCAATACCGAAGCTTTCTTT,CASSPIPGLNTEAFF
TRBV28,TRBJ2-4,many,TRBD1,TGTGCCAGCAGCGGAACCCCGACAGGGGGCTTGGCCAAAAACATTCAGTACTTC,CASSGTPTGGLAKNIQYF
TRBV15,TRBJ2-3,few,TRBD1,TGTGCCACCAGCAGAGATTGGACAGGGGGTACAGATACGCAGTATTTT,CATSRDWTGGTDTQYF
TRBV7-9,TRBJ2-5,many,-,TGTGCCAGCAGCTCCCAAGACCGAGGTAGAACCCAGTACTTC,CASSSQDRGRTQYF
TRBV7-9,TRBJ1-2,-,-,TGTGCCAGCAGCTTAGCCGGGGGCGAGAGAAAGTATGGCTACACCTTC,CASSLAGGERKYGYTF
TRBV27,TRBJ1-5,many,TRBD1,TGTGCCAGCAGCACAACAGGGGATCAGCCCCAGCATTTT,CASSTTGDQPQHF
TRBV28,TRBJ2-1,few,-,TGTGCCAGCAGTTCATCGGTCGGCAGGGACAATGAGCAGTTCTTC,CASSSSVGRDNEQFF
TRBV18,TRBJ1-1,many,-,TGTGCCAGCTCACCAGGGTTGAACACTGAAGCTTTCTTT,CASSPGLNTEAFF
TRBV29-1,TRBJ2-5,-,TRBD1,TGCAGGGCCGGGGACAGGCGACAAGAGACCCAGTACTTC,CRAGDRRQETQYF
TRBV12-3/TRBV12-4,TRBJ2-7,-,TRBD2,TGTGCCAGCAGTTCACTAGCGGGTTACGAGCAGTACTTC,CASSSLAGYEQYF
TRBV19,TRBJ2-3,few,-,TGTGCCAGTAGTATGTCGGGGCCCGTGGATACGCAGTATTTT,CASSMSGPVDTQYF